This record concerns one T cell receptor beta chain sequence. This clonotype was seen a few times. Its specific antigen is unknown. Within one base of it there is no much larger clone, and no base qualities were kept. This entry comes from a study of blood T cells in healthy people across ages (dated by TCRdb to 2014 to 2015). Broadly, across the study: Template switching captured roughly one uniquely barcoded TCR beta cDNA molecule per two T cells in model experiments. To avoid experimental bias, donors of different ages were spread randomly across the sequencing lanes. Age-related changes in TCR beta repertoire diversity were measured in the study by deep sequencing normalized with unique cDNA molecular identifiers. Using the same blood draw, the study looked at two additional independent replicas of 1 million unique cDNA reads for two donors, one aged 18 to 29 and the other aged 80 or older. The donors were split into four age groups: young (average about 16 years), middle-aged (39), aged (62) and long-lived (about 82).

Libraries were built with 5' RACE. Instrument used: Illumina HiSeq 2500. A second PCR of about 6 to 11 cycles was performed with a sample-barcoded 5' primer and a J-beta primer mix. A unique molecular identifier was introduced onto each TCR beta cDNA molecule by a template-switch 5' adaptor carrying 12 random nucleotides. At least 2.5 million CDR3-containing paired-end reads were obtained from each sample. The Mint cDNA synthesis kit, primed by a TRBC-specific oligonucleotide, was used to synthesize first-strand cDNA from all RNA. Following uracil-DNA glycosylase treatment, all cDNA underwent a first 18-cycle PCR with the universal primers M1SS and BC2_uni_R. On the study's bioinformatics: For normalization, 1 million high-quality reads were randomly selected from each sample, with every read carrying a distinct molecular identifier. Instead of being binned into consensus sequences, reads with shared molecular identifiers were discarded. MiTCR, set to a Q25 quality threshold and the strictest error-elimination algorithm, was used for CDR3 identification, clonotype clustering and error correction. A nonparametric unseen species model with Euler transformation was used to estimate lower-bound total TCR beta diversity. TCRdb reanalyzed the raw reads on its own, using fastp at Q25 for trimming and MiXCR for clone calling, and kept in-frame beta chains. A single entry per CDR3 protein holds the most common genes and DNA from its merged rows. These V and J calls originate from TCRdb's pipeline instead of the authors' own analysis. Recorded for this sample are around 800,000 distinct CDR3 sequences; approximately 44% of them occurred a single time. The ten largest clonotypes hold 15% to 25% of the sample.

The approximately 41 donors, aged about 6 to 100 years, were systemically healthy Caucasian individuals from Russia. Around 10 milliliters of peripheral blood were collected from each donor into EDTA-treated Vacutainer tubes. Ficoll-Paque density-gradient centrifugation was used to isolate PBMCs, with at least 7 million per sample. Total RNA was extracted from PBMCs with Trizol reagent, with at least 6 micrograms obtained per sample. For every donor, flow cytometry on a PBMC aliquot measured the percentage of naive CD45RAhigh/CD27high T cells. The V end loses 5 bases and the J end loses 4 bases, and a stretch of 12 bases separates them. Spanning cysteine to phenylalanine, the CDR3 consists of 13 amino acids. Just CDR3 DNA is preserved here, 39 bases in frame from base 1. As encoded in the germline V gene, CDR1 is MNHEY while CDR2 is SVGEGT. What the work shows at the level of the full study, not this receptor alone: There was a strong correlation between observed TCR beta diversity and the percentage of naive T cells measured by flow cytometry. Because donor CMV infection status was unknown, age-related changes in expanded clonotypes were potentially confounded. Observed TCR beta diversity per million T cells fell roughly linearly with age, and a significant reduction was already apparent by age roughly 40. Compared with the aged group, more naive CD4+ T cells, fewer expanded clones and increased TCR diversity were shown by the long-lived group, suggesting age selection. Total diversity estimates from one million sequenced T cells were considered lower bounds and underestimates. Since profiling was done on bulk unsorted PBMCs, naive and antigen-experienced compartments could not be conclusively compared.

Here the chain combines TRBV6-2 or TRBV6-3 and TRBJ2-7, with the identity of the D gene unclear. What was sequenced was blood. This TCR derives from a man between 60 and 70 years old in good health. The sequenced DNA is TGTGCCAGCAGTCCACAACTACAGTACGAGCAGTACTTC. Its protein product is CASSPQLQYEQYF.